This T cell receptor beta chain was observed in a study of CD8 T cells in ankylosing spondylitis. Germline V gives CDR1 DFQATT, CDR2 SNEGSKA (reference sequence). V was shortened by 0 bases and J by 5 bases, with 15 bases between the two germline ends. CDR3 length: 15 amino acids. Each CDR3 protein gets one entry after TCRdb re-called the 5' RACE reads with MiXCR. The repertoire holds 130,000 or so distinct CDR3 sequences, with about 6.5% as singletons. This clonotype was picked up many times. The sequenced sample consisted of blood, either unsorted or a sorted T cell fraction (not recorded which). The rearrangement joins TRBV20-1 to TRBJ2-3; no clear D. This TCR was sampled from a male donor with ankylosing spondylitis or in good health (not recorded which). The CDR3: CSARDRVFGIDTQYF. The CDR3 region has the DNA TGCAGTGCTAGAGATCGTGTGTTCGGAATAGATACGCAGTATTTT.